The present T cell receptor beta chain was sequenced within a study of blood T cell repertoires in COVID-19. Study-level background: Whether acute or convalescent, the COVID-19 samples came from the United States, Italy and Spain. The analysed material was cDNA or gDNA that came from T cells, B-cell-depleted T cells, or PBMCs.

Original processing methods: Reference gene primer amplification gave nucleated cell count estimates. TCRdb's table, derived via immunoSEQ multiplex PCR, lists solely in-frame clones and lacks some. V, J and clone size reflect that table, while D and trimming were determined from the DNA. The sample lists 200,000 to 300,000 clones, 88% seen once, with about 2.3% in the top ten. The study assigned cohorts using participant-reported clinical history. Regarding this clone: One end of the junction does not line up with germline, which may come from a read error.

Germline V lookup: CDR1 SGHDN, CDR2 FVKESK. The CDR3 extends over 12 amino acids. The sample was PBMCs or T cells enriched from blood (not recorded which). The chain uses TRBV14 and TRBJ1-2; D not certain. The receptor was isolated from a woman in her forties with acute COVID-19. CDR3 coding DNA: TGTGCCAGCAGCCAAGCGGCCAGATTTCTAGCCTTC. Its translation: CASSQAARFLAF.